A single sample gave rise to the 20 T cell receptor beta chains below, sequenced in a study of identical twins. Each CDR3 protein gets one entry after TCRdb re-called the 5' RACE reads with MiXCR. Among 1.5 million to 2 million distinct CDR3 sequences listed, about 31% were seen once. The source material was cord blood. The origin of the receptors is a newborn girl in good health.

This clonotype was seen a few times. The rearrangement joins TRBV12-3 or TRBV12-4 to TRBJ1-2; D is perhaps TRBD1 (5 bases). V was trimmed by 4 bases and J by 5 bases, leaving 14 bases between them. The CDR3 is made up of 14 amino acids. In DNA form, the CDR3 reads TGTGCCAGCAGTTCCCGACGGTGGGGGTATGGCTACACCTTC. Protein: CASSSRRWGYGYTF.

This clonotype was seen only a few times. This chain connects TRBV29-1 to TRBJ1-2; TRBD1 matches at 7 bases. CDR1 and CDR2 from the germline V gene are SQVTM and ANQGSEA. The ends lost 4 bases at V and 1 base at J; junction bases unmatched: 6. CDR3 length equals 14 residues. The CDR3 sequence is CSVVWDSLNYGYTF. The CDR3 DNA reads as TGCAGCGTTGTCTGGGACAGTCTTAACTATGGCTACACCTTC.

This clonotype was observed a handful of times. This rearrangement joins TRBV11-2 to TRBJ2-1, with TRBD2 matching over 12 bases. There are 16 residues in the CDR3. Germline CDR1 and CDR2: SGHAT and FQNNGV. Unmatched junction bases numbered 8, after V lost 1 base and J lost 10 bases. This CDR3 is CASSLGLAGGPQEQFF. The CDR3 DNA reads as TGTGCCAGCAGCTTAGGTCTAGCGGGAGGGCCCCAGGAGCAGTTCTTC.

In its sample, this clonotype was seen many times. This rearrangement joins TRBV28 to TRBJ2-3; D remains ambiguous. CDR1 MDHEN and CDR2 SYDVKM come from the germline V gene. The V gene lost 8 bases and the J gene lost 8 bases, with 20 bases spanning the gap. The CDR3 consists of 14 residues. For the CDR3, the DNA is TGTGCCAGCGGCATCCCGCCCCAAAGAGTTACGCAGTATTTT. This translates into CASGIPPQRVTQYF.

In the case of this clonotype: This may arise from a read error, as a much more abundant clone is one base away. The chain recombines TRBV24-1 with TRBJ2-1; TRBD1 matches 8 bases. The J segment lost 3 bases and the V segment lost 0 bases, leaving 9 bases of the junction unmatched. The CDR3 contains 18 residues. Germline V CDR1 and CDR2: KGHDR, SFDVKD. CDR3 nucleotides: TGTGCCACCAGTGATTTGGACACAGGGGGATTCTACTACAATGAGCAGTTCTTC. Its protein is CATSDLDTGGFYYNEQFF.

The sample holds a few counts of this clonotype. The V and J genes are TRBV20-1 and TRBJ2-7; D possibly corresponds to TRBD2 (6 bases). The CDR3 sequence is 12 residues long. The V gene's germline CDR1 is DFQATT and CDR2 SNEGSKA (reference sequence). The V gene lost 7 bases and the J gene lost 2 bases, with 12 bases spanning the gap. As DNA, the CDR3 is TGCAGTGGGCATAGCGGAGCCTACGAGCAGTACTTC. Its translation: CSGHSGAYEQYF.

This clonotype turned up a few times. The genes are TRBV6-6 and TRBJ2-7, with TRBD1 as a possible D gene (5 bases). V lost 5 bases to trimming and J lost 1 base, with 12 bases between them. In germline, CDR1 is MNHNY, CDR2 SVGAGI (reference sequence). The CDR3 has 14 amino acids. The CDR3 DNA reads TGTGCCAGCAGTGCCCTCAGGGTTTCCTACGAGCAGTACTTC. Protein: CASSALRVSYEQYF.

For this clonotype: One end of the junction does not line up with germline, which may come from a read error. CDR3: CASSFSSGSKDTQYF. CDR3 DNA: TGCGCCAGCAGCTTCTCTAGCGGGAGCAAAGATACGCAGTATTTT. The chain has TRBV5-1 and TRBJ2-3, with 10 positions matching TRBD2. Germline V gene lookup returns CDR1 SGHRS and CDR2 YFSETQ. The CDR3 runs 15 residues. The full variable domain, with the rest looked up from reference TRBV5-1 and TRBJ2-3, is KAGVTQTPRYLIKTRGQQVTLSCSPISGHRSVSWYQQTPGQGLQFLFEYFSETQRNKGNFPGRFSGRQFSNSRSEMNVSTLELGDSALYLCASSFSSGSKDTQYFGPGTRLTVL.

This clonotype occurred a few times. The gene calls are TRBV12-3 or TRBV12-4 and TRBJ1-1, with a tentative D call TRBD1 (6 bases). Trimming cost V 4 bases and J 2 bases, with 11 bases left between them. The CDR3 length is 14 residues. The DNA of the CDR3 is TGTGCCAGCAGTTACCAGGGGCGAAACACTGAAGCTTTCTTT. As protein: CASSYQGRNTEAFF.

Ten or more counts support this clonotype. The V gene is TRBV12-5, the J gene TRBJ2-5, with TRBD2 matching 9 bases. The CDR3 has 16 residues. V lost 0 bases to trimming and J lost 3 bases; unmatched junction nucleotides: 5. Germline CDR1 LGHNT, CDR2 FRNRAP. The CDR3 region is CASGLVWPSGKETQYF. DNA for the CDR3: TGTGCTAGTGGTTTGGTCTGGCCTAGCGGGAAAGAGACCCAGTACTTC.

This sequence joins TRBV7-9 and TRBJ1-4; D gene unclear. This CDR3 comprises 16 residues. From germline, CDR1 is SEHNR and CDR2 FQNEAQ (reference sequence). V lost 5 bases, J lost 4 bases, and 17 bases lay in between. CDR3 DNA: TGTGCCAGCAGCCCCAGGAGGACCCAGGTTAATGAAAAACTGTTTTTT. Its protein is CASSPRRTQVNEKLFF.

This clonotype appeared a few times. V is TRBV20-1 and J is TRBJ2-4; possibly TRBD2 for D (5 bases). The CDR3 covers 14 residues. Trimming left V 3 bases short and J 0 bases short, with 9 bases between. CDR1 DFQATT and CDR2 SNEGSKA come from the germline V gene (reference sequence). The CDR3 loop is CSARGALAKNIQYF. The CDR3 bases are TGCAGTGCTAGGGGAGCGCTAGCCAAAAACATTCAGTACTTC.

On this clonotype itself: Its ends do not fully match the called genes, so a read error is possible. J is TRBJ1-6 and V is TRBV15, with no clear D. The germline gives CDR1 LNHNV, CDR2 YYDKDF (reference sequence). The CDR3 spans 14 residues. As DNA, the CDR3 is TGTGCCACCAGCAGAGATTGGCAGAATTCACCCCCCCACTTT. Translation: CATSRDWQNSPPHF.

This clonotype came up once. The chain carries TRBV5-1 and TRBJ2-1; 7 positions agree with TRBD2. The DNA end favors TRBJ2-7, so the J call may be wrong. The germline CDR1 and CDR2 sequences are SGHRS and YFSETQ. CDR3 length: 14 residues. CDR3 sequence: CASRASGNYNEQYF. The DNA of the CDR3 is TGCGCCAGCAGGGCTAGCGGCAACTACAATGAGCAGTACTTC.

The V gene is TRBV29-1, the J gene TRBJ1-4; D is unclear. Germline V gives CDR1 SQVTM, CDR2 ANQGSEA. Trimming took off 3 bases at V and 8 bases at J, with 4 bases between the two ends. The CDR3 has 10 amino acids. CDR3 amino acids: CSVEEEKLFF. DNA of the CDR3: TGCAGCGTTGAGGAAGAAAAACTGTTTTTT.

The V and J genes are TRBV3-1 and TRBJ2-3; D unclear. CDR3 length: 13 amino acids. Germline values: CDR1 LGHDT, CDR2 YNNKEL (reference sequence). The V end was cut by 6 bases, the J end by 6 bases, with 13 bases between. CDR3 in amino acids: CASSRSRRDTQYF. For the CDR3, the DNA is TGTGCCAGCAGTCGTTCCCGAAGGGATACGCAGTATTTT.

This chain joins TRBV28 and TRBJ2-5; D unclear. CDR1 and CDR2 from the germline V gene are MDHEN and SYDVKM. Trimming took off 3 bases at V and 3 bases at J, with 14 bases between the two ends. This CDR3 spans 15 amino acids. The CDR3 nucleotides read TGTGCCAGCAGTTTTATCGGACGGAGAGAAGAGACCCAGTACTTC. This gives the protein CASSFIGRREETQYF.

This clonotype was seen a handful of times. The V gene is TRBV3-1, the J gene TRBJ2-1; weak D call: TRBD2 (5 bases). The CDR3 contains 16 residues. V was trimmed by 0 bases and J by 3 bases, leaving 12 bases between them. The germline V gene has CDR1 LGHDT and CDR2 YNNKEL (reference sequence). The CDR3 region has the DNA TGTGCCAGCAGCCAAGATTGGACTGGCTTCTACAATGAGCAGTTCTTC. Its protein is CASSQDWTGFYNEQFF.

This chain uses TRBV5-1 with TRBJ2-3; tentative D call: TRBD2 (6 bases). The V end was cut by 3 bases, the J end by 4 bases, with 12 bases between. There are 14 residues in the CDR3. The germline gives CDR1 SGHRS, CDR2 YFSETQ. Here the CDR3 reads CASSYGGFPDTQYF. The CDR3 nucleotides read TGCGCCAGCAGCTACGGGGGTTTTCCAGATACGCAGTATTTT. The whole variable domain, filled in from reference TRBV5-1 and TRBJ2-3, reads KAGVTQTPRYLIKTRGQQVTLSCSPISGHRSVSWYQQTPGQGLQFLFEYFSETQRNKGNFPGRFSGRQFSNSRSEMNVSTLELGDSALYLCASSYGGFPDTQYFGPGTRLTVL.

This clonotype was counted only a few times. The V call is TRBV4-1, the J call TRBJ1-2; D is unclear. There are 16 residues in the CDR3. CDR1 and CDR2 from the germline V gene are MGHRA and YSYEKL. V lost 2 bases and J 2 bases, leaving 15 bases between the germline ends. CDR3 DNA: TGCGCCAGCAGCCAACCCCTCAGGCCCTTCAACTATGGCTACACCTTC. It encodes CASSQPLRPFNYGYTF.